This T cell receptor beta chain was sequenced during a study of shared clonotypes between healthy human individuals. The overall study: Researchers drew samples from two women and a few men aged 18 to 49. The study used three CD4 naive, three CD4 memory, two CD8 naive and one CD8 memory plate per donor.

Points on this clone: The antigen is undetermined.

Trimming took off 3 bases at V and 3 bases at J, with 14 bases between the two ends. Germline V gene data show CDR1 as SNHLY and CDR2 as FYNNEI. The CDR3 is 15 amino acids. Template for every sorted-subset replicate PCR totaled around 200 ng DNA, approximately 30,000 T cell genomes. The data were produced by immunoSEQ multiplex PCR, yet TCRdb's version contains in-frame clones alone and is incomplete. The table has some 700,000 clones, about 90% seen once. General study results and limits: Rarefaction demonstrated incomplete sorted-subset sequencing despite large depth.

The chain is built from TRBV2 and TRBJ1-1; D unresolved. Sequencing input: memory CD8+ T cells from PBMCs. The subset was: CD45RO+ cells pooled with CCR7-negative TemRA cells. This clonotype originated in a man younger than 35 in good health. Some clones in this sample may be carry-over from other donors' samples. The DNA of the CDR3 is TGTGCCAGCAGTGACGGGAAACCAATTTACACTGAAGCTTTCTTT. This translates into CASSDGKPIYTEAFF. Supplemented by reference TRBV2 and TRBJ1-1, the full variable domain reads EPEVTQTPSHQVTQMGQEVILRCVPISNHLYFYWYRQILGQKVEFLVSFYNNEISEKSEIFDDQFSVERPDGSNFTLKIRSTKLEDSAMYFCASSDGKPIYTEAFFGQGTRLTVV.